This TCR beta chain was observed in a study of CD8 T cells in ankylosing spondylitis. In this sample, this clonotype turned up many times. Its antigen is as yet unknown. A quantitative 5'-RACE method, one with molecular barcodes, was used to make TCR beta libraries. TCRdb re-derived calls from the 5' RACE reads in MiXCR, one entry per CDR3 protein. Of approximately 550,000 distinct CDR3 sequences in the sample, more than 9.5% were seen once. Study-level results: In the blood and synovial fluid of reactive arthritis, some motif variants had been previously reported. Characteristic, it appeared, of ankylosing spondylitis blood was a TCR beta motif of several highly homologous variants. Disease-linked clones were reportedly significantly enriched in matched ankylosing spondylitis synovial fluid. Disease-associated clones were CD8+ and fairly uncommon in peripheral blood.

Trimming removed 3 bases at V and 2 bases at J, with 11 bases between. The CDR3 has 14 amino acids. Germline loops: CDR1 SGHAT, CDR2 FQNNGV. This chain connects TRBV11-2 to TRBJ2-7, with D maybe TRBD1 (5 bases). The specimen sequenced was blood, either unsorted or a sorted T cell fraction (not recorded which). The TCR was taken from a male donor with ankylosing spondylitis. The CDR3, as DNA: TGTGCCAGCAGCTTTTTAAGGGGAACCTACGAGCAGTACTTC. Protein product: CASSFLRGTYEQYF.